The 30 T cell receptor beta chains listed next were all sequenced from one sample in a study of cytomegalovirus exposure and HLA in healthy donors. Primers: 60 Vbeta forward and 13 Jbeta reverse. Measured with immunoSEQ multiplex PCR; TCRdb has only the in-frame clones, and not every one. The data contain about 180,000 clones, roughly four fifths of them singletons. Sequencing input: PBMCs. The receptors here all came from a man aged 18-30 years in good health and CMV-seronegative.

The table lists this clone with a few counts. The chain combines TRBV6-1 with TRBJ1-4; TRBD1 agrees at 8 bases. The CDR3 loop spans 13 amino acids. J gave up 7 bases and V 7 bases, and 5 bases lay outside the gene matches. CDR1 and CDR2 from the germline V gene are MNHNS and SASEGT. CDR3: CASTWTGSEKLFF. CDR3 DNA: TGTGCCAGCACCTGGACAGGGTCTGAAAAACTGTTTTTT.

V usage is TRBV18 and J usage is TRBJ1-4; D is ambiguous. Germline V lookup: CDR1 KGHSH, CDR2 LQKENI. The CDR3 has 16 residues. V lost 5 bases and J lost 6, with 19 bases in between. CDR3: CASSDQPEGLYEKLFF. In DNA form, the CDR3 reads TGTGCCAGCTCAGATCAACCGGAAGGACTTTATGAAAAACTGTTTTTT.

The CDR3, as DNA: TGTGCCAGCAGCGTAGGGTCCTTCGGGGACACTGAAGCTTTCTTT. Encoded protein: CASSVGSFGDTEAFF. The rearrangement links TRBV9 to TRBJ1-1; no clear D gene. Deletions cut 0 bases from V and 3 bases from J, with 12 bases between. Germline V gene lookup returns CDR1 SGDLS and CDR2 YYNGEE. The CDR3 sequence is 15 residues long.

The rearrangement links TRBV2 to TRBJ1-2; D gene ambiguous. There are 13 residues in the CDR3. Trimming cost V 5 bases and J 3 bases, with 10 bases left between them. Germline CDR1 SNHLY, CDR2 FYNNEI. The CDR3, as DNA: TGTGCCAGCAGTCCAGACACTTACTATGGCTACACCTTC. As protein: CASSPDTYYGYTF. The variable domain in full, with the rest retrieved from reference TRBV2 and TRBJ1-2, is EPEVTQTPSHQVTQMGQEVILRCVPISNHLYFYWYRQILGQKVEFLVSFYNNEISEKSEIFDDQFSVERPDGSNFTLKIRSTKLEDSAMYFCASSPDTYYGYTFGSGTRLTVV.

The CDR3 region is CASRSDRGLSGQYF. The CDR3 DNA follows: TGTGCCAGCAGATCGGACAGGGGCCTATCTGGGCAGTACTTC. The chain carries TRBV2 and TRBJ2-7, with 9 bases fitting TRBD1. The CDR3 has 14 residues. Trimming removed 6 bases from V and 9 bases from J; junction bases left unmatched: 12. In germline, CDR1 is SNHLY, CDR2 FYNNEI. Together with reference TRBV2 and TRBJ2-7, the CDR3 gives the full variable domain: EPEVTQTPSHQVTQMGQEVILRCVPISNHLYFYWYRQILGQKVEFLVSFYNNEISEKSEIFDDQFSVERPDGSNFTLKIRSTKLEDSAMYFCASRSDRGLSGQYFGPGTRLTVT.

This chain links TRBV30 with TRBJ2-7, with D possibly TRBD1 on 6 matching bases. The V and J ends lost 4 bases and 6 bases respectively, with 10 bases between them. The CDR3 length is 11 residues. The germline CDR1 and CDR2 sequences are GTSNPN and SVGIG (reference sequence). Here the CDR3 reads CAWTTGTEQYF. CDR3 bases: TGTGCCTGGACTACAGGGACCGAGCAGTACTTC.

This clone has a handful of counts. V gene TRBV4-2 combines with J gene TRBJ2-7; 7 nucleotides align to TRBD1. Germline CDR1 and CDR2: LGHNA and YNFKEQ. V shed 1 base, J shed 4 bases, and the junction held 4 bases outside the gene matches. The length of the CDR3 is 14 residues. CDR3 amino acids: CASSQAGQNYEQYF. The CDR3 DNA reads TGTGCCAGCAGCCAAGCGGGACAGAATTACGAGCAGTACTTC.

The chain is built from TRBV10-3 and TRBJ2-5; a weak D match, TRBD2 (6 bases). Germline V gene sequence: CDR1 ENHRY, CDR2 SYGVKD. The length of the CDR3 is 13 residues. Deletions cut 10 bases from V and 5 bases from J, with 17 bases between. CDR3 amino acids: CATGLSQVETQYF. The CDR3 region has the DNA TGTGCCACCGGACTATCCCAAGTGGAGACCCAGTACTTC.

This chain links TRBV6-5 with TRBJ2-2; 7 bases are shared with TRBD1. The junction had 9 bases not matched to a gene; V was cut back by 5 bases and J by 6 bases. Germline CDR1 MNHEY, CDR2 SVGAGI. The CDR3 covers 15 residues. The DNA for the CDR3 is TGTGCCAGCAGTGTTGGACAGGTTCGCTCCGGGGAGCTGTTTTTT. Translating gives CASSVGQVRSGELFF.

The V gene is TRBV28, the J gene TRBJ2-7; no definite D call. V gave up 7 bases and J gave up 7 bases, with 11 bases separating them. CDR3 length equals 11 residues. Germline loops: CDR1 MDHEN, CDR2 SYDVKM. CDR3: CASTLKSEQYF. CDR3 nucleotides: TGTGCCAGCACCCTCAAGAGTGAGCAGTACTTC.

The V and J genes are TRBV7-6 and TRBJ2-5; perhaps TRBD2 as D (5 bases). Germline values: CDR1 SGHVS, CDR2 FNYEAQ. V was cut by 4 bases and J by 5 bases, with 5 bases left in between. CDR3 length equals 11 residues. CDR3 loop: CASSSGETQYF. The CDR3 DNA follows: TGTGCCAGCAGCTCGGGGGAGACCCAGTACTTC.

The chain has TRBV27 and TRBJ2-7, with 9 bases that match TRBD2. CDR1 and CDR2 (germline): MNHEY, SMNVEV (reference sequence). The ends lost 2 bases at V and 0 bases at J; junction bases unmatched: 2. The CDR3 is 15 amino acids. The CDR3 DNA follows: TGTGCCAGCAGTTTACGGCGGGGGGGCTCCTACGAGCAGTACTTC. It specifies CASSLRRGGSYEQYF.

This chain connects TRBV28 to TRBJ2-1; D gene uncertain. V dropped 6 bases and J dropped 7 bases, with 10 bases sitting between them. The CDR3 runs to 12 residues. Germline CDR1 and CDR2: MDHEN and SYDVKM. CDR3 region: CASRLGWNEQFF. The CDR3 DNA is TGTGCCAGCAGACTCGGGTGGAATGAGCAGTTCTTC.

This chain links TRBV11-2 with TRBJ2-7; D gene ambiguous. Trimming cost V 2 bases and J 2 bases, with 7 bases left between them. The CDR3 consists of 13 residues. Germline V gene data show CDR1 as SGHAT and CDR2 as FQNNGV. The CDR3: CASSLPVTYEQYF. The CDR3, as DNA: TGTGCCAGCAGCTTACCAGTTACCTACGAGCAGTACTTC.

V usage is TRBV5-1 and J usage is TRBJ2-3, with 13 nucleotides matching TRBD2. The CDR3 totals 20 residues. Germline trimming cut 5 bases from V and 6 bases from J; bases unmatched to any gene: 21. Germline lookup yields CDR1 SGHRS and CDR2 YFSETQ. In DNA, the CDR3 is TGCGCCAGCAGGTTACCCCTTAGGACTAGCGGGAGTCGGTGGATGGATACGCAGTATTTT. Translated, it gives CASRLPLRTSGSRWMDTQYF. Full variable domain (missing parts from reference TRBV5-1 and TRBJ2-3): KAGVTQTPRYLIKTRGQQVTLSCSPISGHRSVSWYQQTPGQGLQFLFEYFSETQRNKGNFPGRFSGRQFSNSRSEMNVSTLELGDSALYLCASRLPLRTSGSRWMDTQYFGPGTRLTVL.

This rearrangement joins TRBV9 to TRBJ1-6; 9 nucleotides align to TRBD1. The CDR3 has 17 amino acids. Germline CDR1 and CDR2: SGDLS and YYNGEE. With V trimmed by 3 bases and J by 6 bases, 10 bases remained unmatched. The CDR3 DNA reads TGTGCCAGCAGCGCCCCTGGGGGGACAGGGATTAATTCACCCCTCCACTTT. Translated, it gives CASSAPGGTGINSPLHF.

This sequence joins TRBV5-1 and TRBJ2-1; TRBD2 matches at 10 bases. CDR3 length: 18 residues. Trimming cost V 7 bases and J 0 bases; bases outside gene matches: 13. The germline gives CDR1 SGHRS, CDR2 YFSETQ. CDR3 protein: CASRLAGNPTPSYNEQFF. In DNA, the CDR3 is TGCGCCAGCCGACTAGCGGGTAACCCGACTCCCTCCTACAATGAGCAGTTCTTC.

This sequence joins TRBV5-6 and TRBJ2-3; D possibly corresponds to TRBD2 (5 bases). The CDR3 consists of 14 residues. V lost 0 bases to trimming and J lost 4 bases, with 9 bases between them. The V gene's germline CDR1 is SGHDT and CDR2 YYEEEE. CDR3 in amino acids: CASSLGLSADTQYF. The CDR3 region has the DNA TGTGCCAGCAGCTTGGGGCTTAGCGCAGATACGCAGTATTTT.

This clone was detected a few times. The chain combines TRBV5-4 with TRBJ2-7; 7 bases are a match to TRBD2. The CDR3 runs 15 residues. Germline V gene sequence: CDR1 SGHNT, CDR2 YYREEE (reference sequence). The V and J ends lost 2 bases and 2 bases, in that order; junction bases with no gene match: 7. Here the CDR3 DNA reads TGTGCCAGCAGCTTACCTAGCGGTGAGACCTACGAGCAGTACTTC. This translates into CASSLPSGETYEQYF.

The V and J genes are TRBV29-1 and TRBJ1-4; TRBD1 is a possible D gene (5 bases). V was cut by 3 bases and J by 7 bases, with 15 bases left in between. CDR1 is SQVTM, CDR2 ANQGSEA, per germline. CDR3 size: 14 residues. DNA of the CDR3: TGCAGCGTTGAGCCGGGGGAGTCGCCTGAAAAACTGTTTTTT. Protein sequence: CSVEPGESPEKLFF.

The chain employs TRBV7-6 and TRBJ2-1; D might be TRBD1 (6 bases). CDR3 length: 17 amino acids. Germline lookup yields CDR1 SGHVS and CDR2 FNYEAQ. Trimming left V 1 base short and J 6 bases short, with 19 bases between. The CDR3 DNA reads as TGTGCCAGCAGCTTAGGAGGTTGGGGGCCCCGCACCAATGAGCAGTTCTTC. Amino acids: CASSLGGWGPRTNEQFF.

The CDR3 bases are TGTGCCAGCACCGCGCGGGACGGAGCCTACGAGCAGTACTTC. Its translation: CASTARDGAYEQYF. The V gene is TRBV27, the J gene TRBJ2-7; D possibly corresponds to TRBD2 (6 bases). The CDR3 spans 14 residues. CDR1 and CDR2 from the germline V gene are MNHEY and SMNVEV (reference sequence). With 7 bases removed from V and 2 bases from J, the gap between germline ends came to 15 bases.

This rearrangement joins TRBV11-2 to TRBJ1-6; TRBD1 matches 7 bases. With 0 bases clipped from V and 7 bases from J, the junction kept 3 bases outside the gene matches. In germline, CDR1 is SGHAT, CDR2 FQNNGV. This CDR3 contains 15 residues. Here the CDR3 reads CASSLDRQGNSPLHF. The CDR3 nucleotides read TGTGCCAGCAGCTTAGATCGACAGGGAAATTCACCCCTCCACTTT.

CDR3 in DNA: TGTGCCAGCAATCAGTTCTACGAGCAGTACTTC. The encoded protein is CASNQFYEQYF. V is TRBV28 and J is TRBJ2-7; D is uncertain. Germline V gives CDR1 MDHEN, CDR2 SYDVKM. The V gene lost 7 bases and the J gene lost 3 bases, with 7 bases spanning the gap. The CDR3 is 11 amino acids.

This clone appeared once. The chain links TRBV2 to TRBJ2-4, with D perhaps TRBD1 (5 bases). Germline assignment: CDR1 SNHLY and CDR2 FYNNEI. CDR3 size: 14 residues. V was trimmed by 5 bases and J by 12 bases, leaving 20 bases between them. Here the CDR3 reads CASSLDSPHQAQYF. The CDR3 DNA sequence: TGTGCCAGCAGTCTTGACAGCCCCCATCAGGCTCAGTACTTC. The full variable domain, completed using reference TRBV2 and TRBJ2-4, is EPEVTQTPSHQVTQMGQEVILRCVPISNHLYFYWYRQILGQKVEFLVSFYNNEISEKSEIFDDQFSVERPDGSNFTLKIRSTKLEDSAMYFCASSLDSPHQAQYFGAGTRLSVL.

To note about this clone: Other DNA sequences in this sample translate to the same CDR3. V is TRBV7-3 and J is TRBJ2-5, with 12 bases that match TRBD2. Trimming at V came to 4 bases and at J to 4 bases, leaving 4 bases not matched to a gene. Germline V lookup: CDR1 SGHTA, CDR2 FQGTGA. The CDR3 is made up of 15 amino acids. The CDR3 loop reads CASSSSGGAGETQYF. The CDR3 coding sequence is TGTGCCAGCAGCTCTAGCGGGGGGGCCGGAGAGACCCAGTACTTC.

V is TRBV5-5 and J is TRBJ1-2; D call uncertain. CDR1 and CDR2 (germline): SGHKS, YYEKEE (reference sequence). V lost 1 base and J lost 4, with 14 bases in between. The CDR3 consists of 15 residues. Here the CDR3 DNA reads TGTGCCAGCAGCTTGTACACGAGGTCGGGCTATGGCTACACCTTC. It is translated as CASSLYTRSGYGYTF. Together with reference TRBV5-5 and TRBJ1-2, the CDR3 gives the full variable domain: DAGVTQSPTHLIKTRGQQVTLRCSPISGHKSVSWYQQVLGQGPQFIFQYYEKEERGRGNFPDRFSARQFPNYSSELNVNALLLGDSALYLCASSLYTRSGYGYTFGSGTRLTVV.

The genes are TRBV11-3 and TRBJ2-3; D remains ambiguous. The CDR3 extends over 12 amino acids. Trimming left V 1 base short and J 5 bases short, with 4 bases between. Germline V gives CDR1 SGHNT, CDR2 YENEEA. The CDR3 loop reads CASSLAGDTQYF. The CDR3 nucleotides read TGTGCCAGCAGCTTAGCGGGAGATACGCAGTATTTT.

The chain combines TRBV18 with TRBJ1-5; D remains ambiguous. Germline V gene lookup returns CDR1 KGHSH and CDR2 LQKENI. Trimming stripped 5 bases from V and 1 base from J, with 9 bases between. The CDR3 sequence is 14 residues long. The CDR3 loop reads CASSSQESNQPQHF. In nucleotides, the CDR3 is TGTGCCAGCTCATCACAAGAGAGCAATCAGCCCCAGCATTTT.

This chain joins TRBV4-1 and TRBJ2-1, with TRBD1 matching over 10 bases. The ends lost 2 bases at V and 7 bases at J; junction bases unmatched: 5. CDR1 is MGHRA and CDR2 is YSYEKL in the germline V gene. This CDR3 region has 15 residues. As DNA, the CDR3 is TGCGCCAGCAGCCAAAGGGACAGGGGTGGGAATGAGCAGTTCTTC. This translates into CASSQRDRGGNEQFF.